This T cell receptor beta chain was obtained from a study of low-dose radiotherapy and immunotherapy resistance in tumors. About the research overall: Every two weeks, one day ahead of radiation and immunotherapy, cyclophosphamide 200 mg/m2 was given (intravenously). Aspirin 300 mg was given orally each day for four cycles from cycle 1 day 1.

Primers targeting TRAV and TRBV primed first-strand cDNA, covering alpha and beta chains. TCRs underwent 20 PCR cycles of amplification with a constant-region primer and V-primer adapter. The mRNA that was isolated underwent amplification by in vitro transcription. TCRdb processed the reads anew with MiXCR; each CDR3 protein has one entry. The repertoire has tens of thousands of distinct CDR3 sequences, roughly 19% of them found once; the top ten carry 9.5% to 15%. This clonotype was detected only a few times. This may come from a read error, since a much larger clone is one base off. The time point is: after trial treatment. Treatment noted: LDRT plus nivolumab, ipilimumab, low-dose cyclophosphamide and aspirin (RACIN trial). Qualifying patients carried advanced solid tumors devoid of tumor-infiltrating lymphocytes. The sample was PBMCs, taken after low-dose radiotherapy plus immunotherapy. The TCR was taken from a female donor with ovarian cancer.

For the CDR3, the DNA is TGTGCCAGCAGCGTAGGGTTACAGGCGAACACTAAAGCTTTCTTT. It specifies CASSVGLQANTKAFF. The chain employs TRBV9 and TRBJ1-1; D is possibly TRBD1 (5 bases). There are 15 residues in the CDR3. Germline assignment: CDR1 SGDLS and CDR2 YYNGEE. Looking up the rest from reference TRBV9 and TRBJ1-1 gives the full variable domain: DSGVTQTPKHLITATGQRVTLRCSPRSGDLSVYWYQQSLDQGLQFLIQYYNGEERAKGNILERFSAQQFPDLHSELNLSSLELGDSALYFCASSVGLQANTKAFFGQGTRLTVV.